The present T cell receptor (beta chain) was sequenced within a study of T-cell reconstitution after alpha-beta-depleted transplantation in children. This clonotype was recorded once. Its cognate antigen is unknown. Preparation of the TCRbeta library was carried out with unique molecular identifiers. Each CDR3 protein gets one entry after TCRdb re-called the PCR reads with MiXCR. Of 250,000 to 300,000 distinct CDR3 sequences listed, 6% to 10% are singletons. Study conclusions and caveats: Where some patients showed high TCRbeta diversity at day 60, it came from recipient T cells and thymic progenitors that had survived. About two months after transplant, alpha-beta T cells reportedly came from several hundred expanded graft clones. The main origin of T-cell counts and diversity one year after transplant was newly produced T cells.

J gave up 3 bases and V 3 bases, and 2 bases lay outside the gene matches. CDR3 length: 14 residues. Germline CDR1 is GTSNPN and CDR2 is SVGIG (reference sequence). The TCR was taken from a female patient aged 2-9 years who had a stem cell transplant for Fanconi anemia, so the T cells may come from the graft donor. Sequenced here: peripheral blood, sampled 360 days after TCRalphabeta/CD19-depleted stem cell transplant. J is TRBJ2-3 and V is TRBV30; the match to TRBD2 covers 11 bases. The CDR3 loop is CAWRLAGGTDTQYF. The CDR3 DNA sequence: TGTGCCTGGAGGTTAGCGGGGGGGACAGATACGCAGTATTTT.